This T cell receptor beta chain was retrieved from a study of blood T cell repertoires in COVID-19. Study overall: Samples of COVID-19 (acute and convalescent) were obtained from the United States, Italy and Spain. In each case, the material was cDNA or gDNA derived from T cells, B-cell-depleted T cells, or PBMCs.

As handled by the study authors: Nucleated cell counts were estimated from reference gene primer amplification. The method was immunoSEQ multiplex PCR; TCRdb's version includes in-frame clones alone and lacks a portion of them. D and trimming were read from the DNA, whereas the V and J calls and clone size are those reported in that table. The data contain about 200,000 clones, roughly 90% of them seen just once; the ten biggest clones take up 2.2%. The CDR3 covers 14 residues. Germline V gene sequence: CDR1 LGHDT, CDR2 YNNKEL (reference sequence). Trimming cost V 7 bases and J 3 bases; bases outside gene matches: 7.

The source material was peripheral blood. The rearrangement links TRBV3-1 (or the pseudogene TRBV3-2) to TRBJ2-7; TRBD1 matches at 9 bases. The clonotype originates from a woman in her forties or fifties with acute or convalescent COVID-19. The CDR3 is CASTSGTGSYEQYF. DNA for the CDR3: TGTGCCAGCACCTCCGGGACAGGGAGCTACGAGCAGTACTTC.